Sequencing of this T cell receptor (beta chain) was carried out in a study of ipilimumab plus nivolumab after autologous stem cell transplantation. Clones were sequenced by immunoSEQ multiplex PCR, and TCRdb holds only the in-frame ones, with some missing. The data hold 43,000 or so clones, with about 88% observed a single time. Looked up from germline, CDR1 is MDHEN and CDR2 is SYDVKM. V lost 4 bases to trimming and J lost 5 bases, with 5 bases between them. The CDR3 contains 11 residues. Checkpoint therapy with ipilimumab 1 mg/kg began 14 to 28 days after transplant. The sample was PBMCs, taken in a trial of ipilimumab plus nivolumab as post-transplant consolidation. The chain joins TRBV28 to TRBJ2-5; D is ambiguous. The clonotype originates from a male donor with multiple myeloma. The CDR3 here is CASSSRETQYF. CDR3 DNA: TGTGCCAGCAGTTCGAGGGAGACCCAGTACTTC.